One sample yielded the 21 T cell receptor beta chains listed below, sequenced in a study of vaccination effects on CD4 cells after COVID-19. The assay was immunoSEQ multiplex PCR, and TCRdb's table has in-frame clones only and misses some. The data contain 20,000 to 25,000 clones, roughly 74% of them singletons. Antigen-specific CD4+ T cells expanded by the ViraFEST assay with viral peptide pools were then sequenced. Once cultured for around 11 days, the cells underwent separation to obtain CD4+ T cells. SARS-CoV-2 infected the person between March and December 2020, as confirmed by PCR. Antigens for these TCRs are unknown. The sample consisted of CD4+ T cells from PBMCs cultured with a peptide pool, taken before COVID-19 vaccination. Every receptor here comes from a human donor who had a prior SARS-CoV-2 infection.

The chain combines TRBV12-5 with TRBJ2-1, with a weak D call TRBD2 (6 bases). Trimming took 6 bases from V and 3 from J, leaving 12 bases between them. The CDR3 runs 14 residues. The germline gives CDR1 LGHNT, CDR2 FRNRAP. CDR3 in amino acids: CASGGPAGYNEQFF. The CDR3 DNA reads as TGTGCTAGTGGGGGGCCAGCGGGCTACAATGAGCAGTTCTTC.

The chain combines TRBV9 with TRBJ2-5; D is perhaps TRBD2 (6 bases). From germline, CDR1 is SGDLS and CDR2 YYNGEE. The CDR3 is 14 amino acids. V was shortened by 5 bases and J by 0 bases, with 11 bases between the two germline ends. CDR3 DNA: TGTGCCAGCAGGGGAGGAGACTACCAAGAGACCCAGTACTTC. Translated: CASRGGDYQETQYF.

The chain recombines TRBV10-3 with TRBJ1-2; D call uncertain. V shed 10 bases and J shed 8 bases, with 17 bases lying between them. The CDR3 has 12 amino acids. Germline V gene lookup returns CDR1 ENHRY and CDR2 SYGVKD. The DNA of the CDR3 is TGTGCCACCGGTCGGTCCCCGGCGGGCTACACCTTC. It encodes CATGRSPAGYTF.

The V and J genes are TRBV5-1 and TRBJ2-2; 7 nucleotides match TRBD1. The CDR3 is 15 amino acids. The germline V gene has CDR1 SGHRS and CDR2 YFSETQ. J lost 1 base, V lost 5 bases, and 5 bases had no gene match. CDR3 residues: CASSWGTENTGELFF. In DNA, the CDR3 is TGCGCCAGCAGTTGGGGGACAGAGAACACCGGGGAGCTGTTTTTT.

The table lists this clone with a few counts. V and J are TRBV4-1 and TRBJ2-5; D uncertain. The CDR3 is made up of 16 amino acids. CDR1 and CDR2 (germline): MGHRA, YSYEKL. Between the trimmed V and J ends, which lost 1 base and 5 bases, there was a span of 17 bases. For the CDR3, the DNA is TGCGCCAGCAGCCAAGGCACCCCAGTTTCCGAGGAGACCCAGTACTTC. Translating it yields CASSQGTPVSEETQYF.

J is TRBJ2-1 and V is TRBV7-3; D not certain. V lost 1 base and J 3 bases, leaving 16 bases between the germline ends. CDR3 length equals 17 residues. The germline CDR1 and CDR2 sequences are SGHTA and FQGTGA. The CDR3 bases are TGTGCCAGCAGCTTAAAGTCTTGGGTTGAGCGCTACAATGAGCAGTTCTTC. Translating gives CASSLKSWVERYNEQFF.

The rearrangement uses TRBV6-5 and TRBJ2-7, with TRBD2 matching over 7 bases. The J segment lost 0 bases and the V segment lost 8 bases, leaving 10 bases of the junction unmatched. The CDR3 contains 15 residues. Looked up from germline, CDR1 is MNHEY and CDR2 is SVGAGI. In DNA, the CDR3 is TGTGCCAGCGGAAGGATGCTAGCGGACTCCTACGAGCAGTACTTC. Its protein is CASGRMLADSYEQYF.

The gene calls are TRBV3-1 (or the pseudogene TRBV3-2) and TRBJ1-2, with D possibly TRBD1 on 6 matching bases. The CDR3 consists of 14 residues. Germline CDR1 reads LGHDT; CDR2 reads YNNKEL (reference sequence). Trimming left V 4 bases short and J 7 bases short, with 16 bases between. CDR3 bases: TGTGCCAGCAGCCGGGACTCCTCCAGGGGTGGCTACACCTTC. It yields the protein CASSRDSSRGGYTF.

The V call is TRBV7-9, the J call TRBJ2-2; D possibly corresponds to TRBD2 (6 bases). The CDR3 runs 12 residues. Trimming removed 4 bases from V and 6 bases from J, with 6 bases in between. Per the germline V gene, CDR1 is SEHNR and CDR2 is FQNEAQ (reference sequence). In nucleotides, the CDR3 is TGTGCCAGCAGCTCGGGGGCCGGGGAGCTGTTTTTT. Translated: CASSSGAGELFF.

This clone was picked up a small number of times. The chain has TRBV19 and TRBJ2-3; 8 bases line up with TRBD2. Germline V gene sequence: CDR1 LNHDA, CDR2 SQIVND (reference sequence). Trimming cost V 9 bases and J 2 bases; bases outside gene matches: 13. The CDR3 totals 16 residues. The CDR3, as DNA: TGTGCCAGGACCACATGTCTAGCGGGTTTCACAGATACGCAGTATTTT. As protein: CARTTCLAGFTDTQYF.

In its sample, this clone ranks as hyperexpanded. CDR3 amino acids: CASSYPRDRGTSYEQYF. The CDR3 region has the DNA TGTGCCAGCAGCTACCCCCGGGACAGGGGTACCTCCTACGAGCAGTACTTC. The chain recombines TRBV21-1 with TRBJ2-7; the table's D call, TRBD1, has no DNA check behind it. TRBV21-1 has pseudogene status. This CDR3 has 17 amino acids.

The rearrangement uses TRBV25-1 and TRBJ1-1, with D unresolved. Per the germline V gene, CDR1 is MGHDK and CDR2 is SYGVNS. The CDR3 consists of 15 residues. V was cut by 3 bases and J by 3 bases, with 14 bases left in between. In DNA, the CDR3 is TGTGCCAGCAGTGATCCCGGGAAGGGCGACACTGAAGCTTTCTTT. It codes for CASSDPGKGDTEAFF.

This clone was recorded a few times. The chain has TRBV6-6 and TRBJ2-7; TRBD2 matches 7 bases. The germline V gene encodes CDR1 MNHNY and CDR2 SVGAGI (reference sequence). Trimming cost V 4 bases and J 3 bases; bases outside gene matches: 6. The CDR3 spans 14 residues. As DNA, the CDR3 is TGTGCCAGCAGTTTTCTAGCGGCGGTCTACGAGCAGTACTTC. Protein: CASSFLAAVYEQYF.

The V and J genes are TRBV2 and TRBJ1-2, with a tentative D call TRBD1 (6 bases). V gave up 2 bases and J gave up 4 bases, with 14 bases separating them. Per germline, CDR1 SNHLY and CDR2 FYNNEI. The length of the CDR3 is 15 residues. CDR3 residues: CASSETRGQGYGYTF. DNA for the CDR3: TGTGCCAGCAGTGAAACCAGGGGCCAGGGCTATGGCTACACCTTC. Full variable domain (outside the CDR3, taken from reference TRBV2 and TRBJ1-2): EPEVTQTPSHQVTQMGQEVILRCVPISNHLYFYWYRQILGQKVEFLVSFYNNEISEKSEIFDDQFSVERPDGSNFTLKIRSTKLEDSAMYFCASSETRGQGYGYTFGSGTRLTVV.

The CDR3 sequence is CASAAIGGSATEAFF. The CDR3 nucleotides read TGTGCCAGCGCCGCAATCGGGGGTTCGGCCACTGAAGCTTTCTTT. The chain combines TRBV2 with TRBJ1-1; tentatively, D is TRBD1 (5 bases). This CDR3 is 15 amino acids long. Trimming cost V 8 bases and J 4 bases, with 20 bases left between them. Germline V lookup: CDR1 SNHLY, CDR2 FYNNEI.

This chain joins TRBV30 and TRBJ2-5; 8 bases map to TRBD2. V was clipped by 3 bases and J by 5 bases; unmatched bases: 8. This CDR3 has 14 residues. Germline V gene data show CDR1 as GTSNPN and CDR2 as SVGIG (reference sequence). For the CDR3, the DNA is TGTGCCTGGAGGTCCGGGGGGGAAGGGGAGACCCAGTACTTC. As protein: CAWRSGGEGETQYF.

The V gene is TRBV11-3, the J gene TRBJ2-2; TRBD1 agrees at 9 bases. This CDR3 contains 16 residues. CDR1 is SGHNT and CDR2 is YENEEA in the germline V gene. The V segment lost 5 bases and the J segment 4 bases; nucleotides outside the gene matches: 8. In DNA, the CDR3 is TGTGCCAGCAGCCCAGGGGGACAGGGTAGCACCGGGGAGCTGTTTTTT. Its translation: CASSPGGQGSTGELFF. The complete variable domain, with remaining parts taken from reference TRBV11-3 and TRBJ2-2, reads EAGVVQSPRYKIIEKKQPVAFWCNPISGHNTLYWYLQNLGQGPELLIRYENEEAVDDSQLPKDRFSAERLKGVDSTLKIQPAELGDSAVYLCASSPGGQGSTGELFFGEGSRLTVL.

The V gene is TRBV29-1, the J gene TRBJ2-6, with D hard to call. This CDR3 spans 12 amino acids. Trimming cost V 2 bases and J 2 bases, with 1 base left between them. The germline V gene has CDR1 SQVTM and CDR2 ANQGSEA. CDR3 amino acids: CSVETGANVLTF. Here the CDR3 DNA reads TGCAGCGTTGAAACTGGGGCCAACGTCCTGACTTTC.

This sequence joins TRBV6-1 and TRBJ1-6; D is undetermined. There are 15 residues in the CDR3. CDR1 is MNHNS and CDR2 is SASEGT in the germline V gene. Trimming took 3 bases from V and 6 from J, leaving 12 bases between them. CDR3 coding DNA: TGTGCCAGCAGTGACAGTCTCTCGAGTAATTCACCCCTCCACTTT. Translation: CASSDSLSSNSPLHF.

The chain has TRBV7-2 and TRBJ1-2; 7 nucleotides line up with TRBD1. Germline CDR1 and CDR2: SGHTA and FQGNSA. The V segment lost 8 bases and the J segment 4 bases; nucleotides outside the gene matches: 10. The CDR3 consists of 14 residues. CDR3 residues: CASGKQGFSYGYTF. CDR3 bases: TGTGCCAGCGGAAAACAGGGGTTTAGCTATGGCTACACCTTC. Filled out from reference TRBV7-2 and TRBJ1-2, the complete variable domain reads GAGVSQSPSNKVTEKGKDVELRCDPISGHTALYWYRQSLGQGLEFLIYFQGNSAPDKSGLPSDRFSAERTGGSVSTLTIQRTQQEDSAVYLCASGKQGFSYGYTFGSGTRLTVV.

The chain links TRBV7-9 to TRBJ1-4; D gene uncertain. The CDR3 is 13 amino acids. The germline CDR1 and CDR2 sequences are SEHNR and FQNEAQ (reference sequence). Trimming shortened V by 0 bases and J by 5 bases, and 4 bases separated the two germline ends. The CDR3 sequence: CASSLAANEKLFF. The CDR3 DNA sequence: TGTGCCAGCAGCTTAGCGGCAAATGAAAAACTGTTTTTT.